The 25 T cell receptor beta chains below all came from one sample that was sequenced in a study of T cell responses to AZD1222 COVID-19 vaccine. TCRdb keeps only in-frame clones here, not all; method: immunoSEQ multiplex PCR. The sample carries roughly 150,000 clones, around 90% recorded once. Sequencing used peripheral blood, obtained 28 days after the second AZD1222 dose. Receptor source: an adult who received the AZD1222 COVID-19 vaccine.

The chain is built from TRBV19 and TRBJ1-6; no clear D. Germline V gene sequence: CDR1 LNHDA, CDR2 SQIVND (reference sequence). There are 14 residues in the CDR3. V was pared by 7 bases and J by 6 bases, with 13 bases between. In DNA form, the CDR3 reads TGTGCCAGTACCGCCACCGGTGGTAATTCACCCCTCCACTTT. Protein: CASTATGGNSPLHF. The full variable domain, with the rest looked up from reference TRBV19 and TRBJ1-6, is DGGITQSPKYLFRKEGQNVTLSCEQNLNHDAMYWYRQDPGQGLRLIYYSQIVNDFQKGDIAEGYSVSREKKESFPLTVTSAQKNPTAFYLCASTATGGNSPLHFGNGTRLTVT.

The genes are TRBV6-5 and TRBJ1-5, with D perhaps matching TRBD1 (6 bases). Trimming removed 6 bases at V and 7 bases at J, with 19 bases between. The CDR3 covers 15 residues. From germline, CDR1 is MNHEY and CDR2 SVGAGI. The CDR3 region is CASSAGGGAPQPQHF. In nucleotides, the CDR3 is TGTGCCAGCAGCGCAGGCGGGGGCGCCCCCCAGCCCCAGCATTTT.

V is TRBV5-8 and J is TRBJ1-5; 9 bases are shared with TRBD1. The J segment lost 0 bases and the V segment lost 3 bases, leaving 10 bases of the junction unmatched. The CDR3 spans 18 residues. Germline V gene lookup returns CDR1 SGHTS and CDR2 YDEGEE. The CDR3 DNA reads TGTGCCAGCAGCTCCTTCGACAGGGGGAGTTATAGCAATCAGCCCCAGCATTTT. It codes for CASSSFDRGSYSNQPQHF.

This clone was counted a single time. V is TRBV28 and J is TRBJ1-1; the D is unclear. Deletions cut 3 bases from V and 10 bases from J, with 12 bases between. Germline V gives CDR1 MDHEN, CDR2 SYDVKM. This CDR3 region has 12 residues. CDR3 DNA sequence: TGTGCCAGCAGTTTTATTGCGATGGGAGCTTTCTTT. This sequence encodes CASSFIAMGAFF.

The rearrangement links TRBV30 to TRBJ2-7; 7 nucleotides align to TRBD2. The germline V gene has CDR1 GTSNPN and CDR2 SVGIG (reference sequence). This CDR3 has 15 amino acids. The V and J ends lost 2 bases and 6 bases, in that order; junction bases with no gene match: 13. This CDR3 is CAWSPLGGRPFEQYF. Written as DNA, the CDR3 is TGTGCCTGGAGTCCCCTGGGAGGGCGGCCTTTCGAGCAGTACTTC.

The V call is TRBV5-1, the J call TRBJ1-4, with 9 nucleotides matching TRBD1. V lost 0 bases and J lost 7; bases outside the gene matches: 16. The CDR3 runs 19 residues. CDR1 and CDR2 from the germline V gene are SGHRS and YFSETQ. DNA for the CDR3: TGCGCCAGCAGCTTGGACGATATTGGGGGGACAGGGAGCGGTGAAAAACTGTTTTTT. This translates into CASSLDDIGGTGSGEKLFF.

This rearrangement joins TRBV15 to TRBJ2-7; D remains ambiguous. Germline V gives CDR1 LNHNV, CDR2 YYDKDF (reference sequence). The V end was cut by 3 bases, the J end by 3 bases, with 12 bases between. The CDR3 spans 14 residues. CDR3 region: CATSSPGESYEQYF. The CDR3 region has the DNA TGTGCCACCAGCAGCCCCGGAGAAAGCTACGAGCAGTACTTC.

This clone was seen once. The CDR3 DNA reads TGTGCCAGCAGCCAAATTATGGGCCTCGGGGACACCATATATTTT. This translates into CASSQIMGLGDTIYF. The chain couples TRBV5-8 to TRBJ1-3, with D hard to call. This CDR3 has 15 residues. V was cut by 4 bases and J by 8 bases, with 19 bases left in between. Germline V lookup: CDR1 SGHTS, CDR2 YDEGEE.

This chain connects TRBV7-9 to TRBJ1-2; D remains unclear. V was clipped by 3 bases and J by 0 bases, with 8 bases between them. The CDR3 sequence is 14 residues long. CDR1 is SEHNR and CDR2 is FQNEAQ in the germline V gene (reference sequence). The CDR3 bases are TGTGCCAGCAGCTTGGGGAAGACTAACTATGGCTACACCTTC. Protein: CASSLGKTNYGYTF.

This clone showed up just a few times. The V gene is TRBV15, the J gene TRBJ2-6; no reliable D call. CDR1 LNHNV and CDR2 YYDKDF come from the germline V gene (reference sequence). CDR3 length equals 15 residues. V lost 3 bases and J 2 bases, leaving 8 bases between the germline ends. In nucleotides, the CDR3 is TGTGCCACCAGCAGCTCGGGTACTGGGGCCAACGTCCTGACTTTC. Protein product: CATSSSGTGANVLTF.

The rearrangement links TRBV19 to TRBJ1-2; D not certain. The V gene's germline CDR1 is LNHDA and CDR2 SQIVND (reference sequence). V lost 9 bases, J lost 6 bases, and 17 bases lay in between. The CDR3 is 13 residues long. CDR3 in DNA: TGTGCCAGCACCACACTGGGTCACCATGGCTACACCTTC. Its protein is CASTTLGHHGYTF.

The V call is TRBV9, the J call TRBJ2-2, with 10 bases lining up with TRBD2. The germline V gene encodes CDR1 SGDLS and CDR2 YYNGEE. CDR3 size: 15 residues. Trimming took 5 bases from V and 4 from J; bases not matched to a gene: 5. DNA for the CDR3: TGTGCCAGCAGTGCTAGCGGGGGTTTCACCGGGGAGCTGTTTTTT. Translating it yields CASSASGGFTGELFF.

Remarks on this clone: Sequence at one end of the junction differs from germline and may be a read error. V is TRBV5-6 and J is TRBJ1-4; no reliable D call. CDR1 and CDR2 from the germline V gene are SGHDT and YYEEEE. This CDR3 has 11 residues. DNA for the CDR3: TGTGCCAGCAGCCTCTCGAAGGAGGAGGTTTTT. Residues: CASSLSKEEVF.

The V and J genes are TRBV30 and TRBJ2-7, with a tentative D call TRBD2 (5 bases). There are 12 residues in the CDR3. Germline values: CDR1 GTSNPN, CDR2 SVGIG (reference sequence). V lost 4 bases and J 2 bases, leaving 9 bases between the germline ends. This CDR3 reads CAWKGGAYEQYF. The CDR3 DNA follows: TGTGCCTGGAAAGGAGGAGCCTACGAGCAGTACTTC.

The J gene is TRBJ2-3, the V gene TRBV27; 10 bases are shared with TRBD2. The V gene end was trimmed by 4 bases and the J gene end by 3 bases; junction bases not matched to a gene: 22. The CDR3 is 21 residues long. CDR1 MNHEY and CDR2 SMNVEV come from the germline V gene (reference sequence). The CDR3 sequence is CASSSPIWLTHSGRPTDTQYF. The CDR3, as DNA: TGTGCCAGCAGTTCACCGATCTGGCTAACGCATAGCGGGAGGCCGACAGATACGCAGTATTTT.

On this clone: Additional DNA sequences in this sample encode the identical CDR3. The chain combines TRBV6-6 with TRBJ1-1; D gene unclear. This CDR3 contains 11 residues. From germline, CDR1 is MNHNY and CDR2 SVGAGI (reference sequence). Trimming shortened V by 2 bases and J by 6 bases, and 4 bases separated the two germline ends. As DNA, the CDR3 is TGTGCCAGCAGTTACGCGTCTGAAGCTTTCTTT. Encoded protein: CASSYASEAFF.

This chain links TRBV29-1 with TRBJ2-2, with 10 bases aligning to TRBD2. The CDR3 is made up of 15 amino acids. The trim removed 5 bases at V and 2 bases at J, leaving 5 bases unmatched. CDR1 SQVTM and CDR2 ANQGSEA come from the germline V gene. The CDR3 DNA is TGCAGCGTTCCGGGGACTAGCGTAAACACCGGGGAGCTGTTTTTT. Encoded protein: CSVPGTSVNTGELFF.

This clone was found once. The CDR3: CASSRQQDSNQPQHF. CDR3 nucleotide sequence: TGTGCCAGCAGCCGTCAGCAGGATAGCAATCAGCCCCAGCATTTT. The rearrangement links TRBV6-5 to TRBJ1-5; D is undetermined. The germline gives CDR1 MNHEY, CDR2 SVGAGI. Deletions cut 6 bases from V and 0 bases from J, with 12 bases between. CDR3 length: 15 amino acids.

This chain links TRBV6-5 with TRBJ1-3, with a tentative D call TRBD1 (5 bases). V was trimmed by 8 bases and J by 4 bases, leaving 18 bases between them. The CDR3 length is 15 residues. Germline values: CDR1 MNHEY, CDR2 SVGAGI. The CDR3 DNA sequence: TGTGCCAGCGGGACCGCTGACTATCCCGGAAACACCATATATTTT. Translating gives CASGTADYPGNTIYF.

This sequence joins TRBV10-3 and TRBJ2-1, with 8 bases matching TRBD2. CDR3 length equals 16 residues. Germline loops: CDR1 ENHRY, CDR2 SYGVKD. The V gene end was trimmed by 1 base and the J gene end by 6 bases; junction bases not matched to a gene: 8. CDR3 protein: CAISEYGREGRNEQFF. The CDR3 DNA reads TGTGCCATCAGTGAGTACGGGAGGGAGGGGCGCAATGAGCAGTTCTTC.

The rearrangement joins TRBV27 to TRBJ1-5; no firm D call. This CDR3 is built from 15 residues. V was cut by 8 bases and J by 6 bases, with 20 bases left in between. Germline CDR1 reads MNHEY; CDR2 reads SMNVEV (reference sequence). Here the CDR3 reads CASAVVWAKGQPQHF. In nucleotides, the CDR3 is TGTGCCAGCGCCGTGGTGTGGGCGAAGGGTCAGCCCCAGCATTTT.

J is TRBJ1-1 and V is TRBV29-1; the match to TRBD1 covers 10 bases. The CDR3 has 14 amino acids. Germline loops: CDR1 SQVTM, CDR2 ANQGSEA. Unmatched junction bases numbered 7, after V lost 4 bases and J lost 5 bases. CDR3 sequence (DNA): TGCAGCGTTGCCGGGACAGGGGTTTGGACTGAAGCTTTCTTT. Protein product: CSVAGTGVWTEAFF.

The chain combines TRBV5-1 with TRBJ2-2; tentatively, D is TRBD1 or TRBD2 (5 bases each). Per the germline V gene, CDR1 is SGHRS and CDR2 is YFSETQ. This CDR3 spans 17 amino acids. V was pared by 4 bases and J by 1 base, with 17 bases between. CDR3 residues: CASSRDGLHKNTGELFF. As DNA, the CDR3 is TGCGCCAGCAGCCGGGACGGATTACACAAGAACACCGGGGAGCTGTTTTTT. The full variable domain, with the rest looked up from reference TRBV5-1 and TRBJ2-2, is KAGVTQTPRYLIKTRGQQVTLSCSPISGHRSVSWYQQTPGQGLQFLFEYFSETQRNKGNFPGRFSGRQFSNSRSEMNVSTLELGDSALYLCASSRDGLHKNTGELFFGEGSRLTVL.

The V and J genes are TRBV5-4 and TRBJ2-5, with 7 bases fitting TRBD2. Germline trimming cut 5 bases from V and 5 bases from J; bases unmatched to any gene: 9. Germline V lookup: CDR1 SGHNT, CDR2 YYREEE (reference sequence). This CDR3 is 14 amino acids long. The CDR3 loop is CASRTWTGGETQYF. The CDR3 bases are TGTGCCAGCAGGACTTGGACGGGAGGCGAGACCCAGTACTTC.

The sample holds one count of this clone. The chain links TRBV10-3 to TRBJ1-2, with 8 bases lining up with TRBD1. The CDR3 is 16 residues long. CDR1 is ENHRY and CDR2 is SYGVKD in the germline V gene. V shed 9 bases, J shed 6 bases, and the junction held 18 bases outside the gene matches. The CDR3: CAIFKSIDRGVDGYTF. The CDR3 DNA reads TGTGCCATTTTCAAATCTATCGACAGGGGAGTGGATGGCTACACCTTC.